Below, 24 T cell receptor beta chains from the same sample are listed, as sequenced in a study of vaccination and CD4 T cells after COVID-19. TCRdb analysed the PCR reads with MiXCR anew, one entry per CDR3 protein. The repertoire has some 26,000 distinct CDR3 sequences, 51% of them found once; the top ten carry roughly 5.5%. As for time point: late sampling 161 to 241 days after vaccination in a few convalescent patients. The specimen was CD4+ T cells from blood, collected about 7 months after SARS-CoV-2 vaccination. The receptors were gathered from a human donor who had recovered from COVID-19.

This clonotype came up a few times. This rearrangement joins TRBV7-9 to TRBJ1-1, with a possible D match to TRBD1 (6 bases). Deletions cut 5 bases from V and 1 base from J, with 11 bases between. The CDR3 consists of 14 residues. From germline, CDR1 is SEHNR and CDR2 FQNEAQ (reference sequence). The CDR3 region is CASSPRTENTEAFF. The CDR3 coding sequence is TGTGCCAGCAGCCCCCGGACAGAGAACACTGAAGCTTTCTTT. Based on the CDR3 plus reference TRBV7-9 and TRBJ1-1, the full variable domain is DTGVSQNPRHKITKRGQNVTFRCDPISEHNRLYWYRQTLGQGPEFLTYFQNEAQLEKSRLLSDRFSAERPKGSFSTLEIQRTEQGDSAMYLCASSPRTENTEAFFGQGTRLTVV.

V gene TRBV7-2 combines with J gene TRBJ2-2; D is uncertain. V lost 6 bases, J lost 1 base, and 6 bases lay in between. Per germline, CDR1 SGHTA and CDR2 FQGNSA. The CDR3 spans 13 residues. CDR3 nucleotides: TGTGCCAGCAGGTTGCTGAACACCGGGGAGCTGTTTTTT. Residues: CASRLLNTGELFF. The full variable domain, with the rest looked up from reference TRBV7-2 and TRBJ2-2, is GAGVSQSPSNKVTEKGKDVELRCDPISGHTALYWYRQSLGQGLEFLIYFQGNSAPDKSGLPSDRFSAERTGGSVSTLTIQRTQQEDSAVYLCASRLLNTGELFFGEGSRLTVL.

This chain joins TRBV6-5 and TRBJ2-7; D call uncertain. The CDR3 has 15 residues. The germline V gene encodes CDR1 MNHEY and CDR2 SVGAGI. V lost 4 bases, J lost 3 bases, and 16 bases lay in between. The CDR3: CASSSTTEKNYEQYF. The CDR3 DNA is TGTGCCAGCAGTTCCACAACAGAGAAGAACTACGAGCAGTACTTC.

A few counts support this clonotype. This chain uses TRBV20-1 with TRBJ2-1; TRBD2 agrees at 10 bases. Germline values: CDR1 DFQATT, CDR2 SNEGSKA (reference sequence). V shed 3 bases and J 9 bases; nucleotides not matched to a gene: 11. The CDR3 has 15 amino acids. The CDR3 coding sequence is TGCAGTGCTAGTGGATCCCTAGCGGGAGAGGTTGAGCAGTTCTTC. Translation: CSASGSLAGEVEQFF.

This chain uses TRBV9 with TRBJ1-2; D remains ambiguous. Between the trimmed V and J ends, which lost 0 bases and 3 bases, there was a span of 3 bases. The germline V gene encodes CDR1 SGDLS and CDR2 YYNGEE. The CDR3 extends over 12 amino acids. The CDR3: CASSVGHYGYTF. In DNA, the CDR3 is TGTGCCAGCAGCGTAGGACACTATGGCTACACCTTC.

The rearrangement joins TRBV2 to TRBJ2-7; a weak D match, TRBD1 (5 bases). The CDR3 contains 14 residues. The V end was cut by 6 bases, the J end by 2 bases, with 14 bases between. Germline V gene lookup returns CDR1 SNHLY and CDR2 FYNNEI. CDR3 nucleotide sequence: TGTGCCAGCAGCCCAGACAGCCTAACCTACGAGCAGTACTTC. Its translation: CASSPDSLTYEQYF.

The V and J genes are TRBV27 and TRBJ1-1; perhaps TRBD1 as D (6 bases). V lost 7 bases, J lost 2 bases, and 20 bases lay in between. Germline values: CDR1 MNHEY, CDR2 SMNVEV (reference sequence). This CDR3 is 16 amino acids long. This CDR3 reads CASTERGAVINTEAFF. Written as DNA, the CDR3 is TGTGCCAGCACCGAACGGGGGGCAGTTATAAACACTGAAGCTTTCTTT.

V and J are TRBV28 and TRBJ2-3; D is uncertain. V was clipped by 5 bases and J by 4 bases, with 7 bases between them. CDR3 length: 12 amino acids. Germline V gene sequence: CDR1 MDHEN, CDR2 SYDVKM. In nucleotides, the CDR3 is TGTGCCAGCAGTCCCTTTTCAGATACGCAGTATTTT. This gives the protein CASSPFSDTQYF.

The chain employs TRBV10-3 and TRBJ2-5; a weak D match, TRBD1 (7 bases). The CDR3 extends over 12 amino acids. Germline V CDR1 and CDR2: ENHRY, SYGVKD. V was trimmed by 11 bases and J by 2 bases, leaving 12 bases between them. CDR3 nucleotide sequence: TGTGCCTCGCGGGACAGTCAAGAGACCCAGTACTTC. It encodes CASRDSQETQYF.

This sequence joins TRBV29-1 and TRBJ1-2; no definite D call. Trimming stripped 3 bases from V and 4 bases from J, with 21 bases between. Germline CDR1 is SQVTM and CDR2 is ANQGSEA. The CDR3 totals 16 residues. This CDR3 reads CSVEAPNGQDFYGYTF. Written as DNA, the CDR3 is TGCAGCGTTGAGGCCCCGAACGGCCAGGATTTCTATGGCTACACCTTC.

The sample holds a few counts of this clonotype. This chain joins TRBV6-1 and TRBJ1-2, with D maybe TRBD1 (6 bases). The V and J ends lost 6 bases and 2 bases respectively, with 13 bases between them. Germline V gives CDR1 MNHNS, CDR2 SASEGT. There are 14 residues in the CDR3. CDR3 protein: CASRPTTGNYGYTF. CDR3 bases: TGTGCCAGCAGGCCGACTACAGGGAACTATGGCTACACCTTC.

CDR3 protein: CASSQDSLTYEQYF. The CDR3 DNA follows: TGCGCCAGCAGCCAAGATTCACTCACCTACGAGCAGTACTTC. This sequence joins TRBV4-1 and TRBJ2-7; the D is unclear. V lost 0 bases and J lost 2, with 8 bases in between. The CDR3 sequence is 14 residues long. In germline, CDR1 is MGHRA, CDR2 YSYEKL.

V is TRBV18 and J is TRBJ1-1, with 8 bases fitting TRBD1. V shed 3 bases and J 4 bases; nucleotides not matched to a gene: 7. The germline CDR1 and CDR2 sequences are KGHSH and LQKENI. The CDR3 runs 15 residues. CDR3 amino acids: CASSPTRGPGTEAFF. Here the CDR3 DNA reads TGTGCCAGCTCACCGACCAGGGGGCCGGGCACTGAAGCTTTCTTT.

The chain carries TRBV20-1 and TRBJ1-3; 9 positions agree with TRBD1. The J segment lost 4 bases and the V segment lost 6 bases, leaving 4 bases of the junction unmatched. The germline V gene has CDR1 DFQATT and CDR2 SNEGSKA (reference sequence). The CDR3 runs 13 residues. The CDR3 DNA reads as TGCAGTGCGGGACAGGGTATAGGAAACACCATATATTTT. Translating gives CSAGQGIGNTIYF.

V and J are TRBV20-1 and TRBJ1-5; the D gene is possibly TRBD1 (6 bases). CDR3 length: 17 residues. Per the germline V gene, CDR1 is DFQATT and CDR2 is SNEGSKA (reference sequence). V lost 5 bases to trimming and J lost 0 bases, with 20 bases between them. For the CDR3, the DNA is TGCAGTGCTCCGAACCGTGAAGGGGGTTTTAGCAATCAGCCCCAGCATTTT. Its protein is CSAPNREGGFSNQPQHF.

This clonotype was seen only a few times. This sequence joins TRBV27 and TRBJ1-2, with TRBD1 as a possible D gene (5 bases). Germline loops: CDR1 MNHEY, CDR2 SMNVEV (reference sequence). This CDR3 spans 14 amino acids. V lost 5 bases to trimming and J lost 7 bases, with 17 bases between them. In nucleotides, the CDR3 is TGTGCCAGCAGTCCTTTTGGGGCTAGATTTGGCTACACCTTC. This codes for CASSPFGARFGYTF.

This clonotype was counted between two and nine times. CDR3 in amino acids: CASSLVNQETQYF. The CDR3 region has the DNA TGTGCCAGCAGTTTAGTCAACCAAGAGACCCAGTACTTC. The V call is TRBV28, the J call TRBJ2-5; D is undetermined. The CDR3 is 13 residues long. Trimming shortened V by 2 bases and J by 0 bases, and 4 bases separated the two germline ends. The germline CDR1 and CDR2 sequences are MDHEN and SYDVKM. The full variable domain, in which reference TRBV28 and TRBJ2-5 provide the parts outside the CDR3, is DVKVTQSSRYLVKRTGEKVFLECVQDMDHENMFWYRQDPGLGLRLIYFSYDVKMKEKGDIPEGYSVSREKKERFSLILESASTNQTSMYLCASSLVNQETQYFGPGTRLLVL.

This chain connects TRBV2 to TRBJ2-5, with D perhaps matching TRBD1 or TRBD2 (5 bases each). The length of the CDR3 is 14 residues. Looked up from germline, CDR1 is SNHLY and CDR2 is FYNNEI. The V gene lost 3 bases and the J gene lost 5 bases, with 13 bases spanning the gap. The CDR3 DNA is TGTGCCAGCAGTGAGGGGGATCTTGCGGAGACCCAGTACTTC. As protein: CASSEGDLAETQYF.

This chain joins TRBV15 and TRBJ1-5; 7 bases map to TRBD1. The germline V gene encodes CDR1 LNHNV and CDR2 YYDKDF (reference sequence). The CDR3 spans 13 residues. Trimming removed 4 bases from V and 9 bases from J; junction bases left unmatched: 6. The CDR3 DNA reads as TGTGCCACCAGCAAAGACAGGGTCGGGCCCCAGCATTTT. Encoded protein: CATSKDRVGPQHF.

The V gene is TRBV7-8, the J gene TRBJ1-2, with D maybe TRBD1 (6 bases). There are 15 residues in the CDR3. V lost 5 bases to trimming and J lost 2 bases, with 15 bases between them. Germline loops: CDR1 SGHVS, CDR2 FQNEAQ. For the CDR3, the DNA is TGTGCCAGCAGCGAGTCAACGGGGGCCAACTATGGCTACACCTTC. This sequence encodes CASSESTGANYGYTF.

The chain links TRBV7-8 to TRBJ2-3, with D unresolved. There are 16 residues in the CDR3. V was cut by 5 bases and J by 2 bases, with 17 bases left in between. CDR1 SGHVS and CDR2 FQNEAQ come from the germline V gene. The CDR3 reads CASSPERSSYTDTQYF. In nucleotides, the CDR3 is TGTGCCAGCAGCCCCGAAAGAAGCTCATACACAGATACGCAGTATTTT.

V is TRBV29-1 and J is TRBJ1-1; no definite D call. The CDR3 extends over 13 amino acids. V lost 1 base and J lost 6, with 12 bases in between. Germline values: CDR1 SQVTM, CDR2 ANQGSEA. The CDR3 DNA is TGCAGCGTTGAAGGGGAAAGGGAACCTGAAGCTTTCTTT. This sequence encodes CSVEGEREPEAFF.

The chain couples TRBV4-1 to TRBJ1-1; weak D call: TRBD1 (5 bases). The V and J ends lost 1 base and 5 bases respectively, with 14 bases between them. The CDR3 is made up of 15 amino acids. In germline, CDR1 is MGHRA, CDR2 YSYEKL. CDR3 DNA: TGCGCCAGCAGCCAAGCGGGGAGGGGAGGGACTGAAGCTTTCTTT. Protein: CASSQAGRGGTEAFF.

The rearrangement links TRBV6-2 or TRBV6-3 to TRBJ1-3; D remains ambiguous. Trimming took off 2 bases at V and 4 bases at J, with 12 bases between the two ends. CDR1 and CDR2 (germline): MNHEY, SVGEGT. This CDR3 contains 15 residues. The chain's CDR3 is CASSYVGGGGNTIYF. The CDR3 DNA reads as TGTGCCAGCAGTTACGTCGGCGGAGGGGGAAACACCATATATTTT.